Below are 5 T cell receptor beta chains sequenced from a single sample in a study of technical replicates of blood from a few donors. Here immunoSEQ multiplex PCR was the method, and the copy in TCRdb shows in-frame clones only, minus some. The data contain roughly 67,000 clones, 95% to 98% of them seen just once; the ten biggest clones take up over 0.15%. Input material: T cells isolated from PBMCs. The receptors were sampled from a human donor in good health.

The J gene is TRBJ1-5, the V gene TRBV19; TRBD1 is a possible D gene (6 bases). There are 14 residues in the CDR3. Germline CDR1 reads LNHDA; CDR2 reads SQIVND (reference sequence). Trimming left V 4 bases short and J 6 bases short, with 13 bases between. The CDR3 loop reads CASSTIPGVQPQHF. For the CDR3, the DNA is TGTGCCAGTAGTACAATTCCAGGGGTTCAGCCCCAGCATTTT.

The V and J genes are TRBV19 and TRBJ2-5; D perhaps matches TRBD1 (5 bases). The V gene's germline CDR1 is LNHDA and CDR2 SQIVND (reference sequence). This CDR3 is built from 14 residues. V was shortened by 8 bases and J by 2 bases, with 15 bases between the two germline ends. CDR3 bases: TGTGCCAGTGCGGAACAGGCGGCTCAAGAGACCCAGTACTTC. Protein: CASAEQAAQETQYF. The full variable domain, completed using reference TRBV19 and TRBJ2-5, is DGGITQSPKYLFRKEGQNVTLSCEQNLNHDAMYWYRQDPGQGLRLIYYSQIVNDFQKGDIAEGYSVSREKKESFPLTVTSAQKNPTAFYLCASAEQAAQETQYFGPGTRLLVL.

The chain links TRBV21-1 to TRBJ1-2; TRBD1 reflects the table's D call only, with no check against the DNA. TRBV21-1 is a pseudogene locus. The CDR3 is 16 amino acids. The CDR3 nucleotides read TGTGCCAGCACCCCATCGACAGGGAGGCCCCGCTATGGCTACACCTTC. This sequence encodes CASTPSTGRPRYGYTF.

V usage is TRBV6-5 and J usage is TRBJ1-2; a weak D match, TRBD1 (5 bases). V was trimmed by 10 bases and J by 5 bases, leaving 17 bases between them. CDR1 is MNHEY and CDR2 is SVGAGI in the germline V gene. CDR3 length: 13 amino acids. CDR3 bases: TGTGCCACGTCCACGGGGACTGAATATGGCTACACCTTC. As protein: CATSTGTEYGYTF.

This clone has a handful of counts. The J gene is TRBJ2-2, the V gene TRBV6-1, with 9 bases fitting TRBD2. CDR1 MNHNS and CDR2 SASEGT come from the germline V gene. The trim removed 6 bases at V and 9 bases at J, leaving 8 bases unmatched. CDR3 length equals 14 residues. Here the CDR3 reads CASRSSREGRELFF. Here the CDR3 DNA reads TGTGCCAGCAGGAGCTCGCGGGAGGGACGGGAGCTGTTTTTT.